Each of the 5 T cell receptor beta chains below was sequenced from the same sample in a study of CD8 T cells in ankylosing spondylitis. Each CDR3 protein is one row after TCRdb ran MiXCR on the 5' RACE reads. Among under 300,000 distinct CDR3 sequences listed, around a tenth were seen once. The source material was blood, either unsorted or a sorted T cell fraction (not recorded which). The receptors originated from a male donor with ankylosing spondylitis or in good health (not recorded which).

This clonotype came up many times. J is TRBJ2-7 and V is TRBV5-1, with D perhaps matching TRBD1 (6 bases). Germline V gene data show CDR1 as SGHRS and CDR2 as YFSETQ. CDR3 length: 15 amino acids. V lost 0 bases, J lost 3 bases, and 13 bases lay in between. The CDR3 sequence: CASSLDGTPIYEQYF. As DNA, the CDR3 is TGCGCCAGCAGCTTGGACGGGACACCGATCTACGAGCAGTACTTC.

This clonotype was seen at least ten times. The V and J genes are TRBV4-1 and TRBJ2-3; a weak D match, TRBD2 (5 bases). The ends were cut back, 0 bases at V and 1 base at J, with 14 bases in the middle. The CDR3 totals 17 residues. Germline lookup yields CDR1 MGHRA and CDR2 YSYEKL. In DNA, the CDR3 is TGCGCCAGCAGCCAAGATATACTAGTCTGGGGCACAGATACGCAGTATTTT. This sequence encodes CASSQDILVWGTDTQYF.

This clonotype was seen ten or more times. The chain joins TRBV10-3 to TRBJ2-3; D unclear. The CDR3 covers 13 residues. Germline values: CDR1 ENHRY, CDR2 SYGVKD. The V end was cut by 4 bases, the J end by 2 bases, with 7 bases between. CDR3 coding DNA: TGTGCCATCAGTGGGGCGACCACAGATACGCAGTATTTT. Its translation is CAISGATTDTQYF.

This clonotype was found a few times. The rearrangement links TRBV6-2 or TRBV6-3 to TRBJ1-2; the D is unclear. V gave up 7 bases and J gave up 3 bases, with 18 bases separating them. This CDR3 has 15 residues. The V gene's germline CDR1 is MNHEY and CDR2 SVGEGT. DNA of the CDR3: TGTGCCAGCATCTCGGACTCCCTCAAGTACTATGGCTACACCTTC. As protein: CASISDSLKYYGYTF.

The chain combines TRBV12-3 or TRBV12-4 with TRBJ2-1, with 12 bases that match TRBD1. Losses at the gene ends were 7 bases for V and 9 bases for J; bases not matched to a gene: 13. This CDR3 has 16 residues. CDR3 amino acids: CASTDTGTGGLSEQFF. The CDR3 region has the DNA TGTGCCAGCACGGACACCGGGACAGGGGGCTTGAGTGAGCAGTTCTTC.